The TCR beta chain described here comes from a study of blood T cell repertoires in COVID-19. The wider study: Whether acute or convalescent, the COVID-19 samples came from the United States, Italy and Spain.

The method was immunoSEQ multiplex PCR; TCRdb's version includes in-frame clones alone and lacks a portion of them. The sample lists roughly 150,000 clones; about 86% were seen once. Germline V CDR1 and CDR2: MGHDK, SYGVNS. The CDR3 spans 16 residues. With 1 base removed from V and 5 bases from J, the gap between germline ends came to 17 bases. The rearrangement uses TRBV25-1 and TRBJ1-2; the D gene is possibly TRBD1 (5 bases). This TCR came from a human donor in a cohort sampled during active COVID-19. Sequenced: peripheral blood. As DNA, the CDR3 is TGTGCCAGCAGTGAATCGGGGGGATCACCAAGGTATGGCTACACCTTC. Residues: CASSESGGSPRYGYTF.